Following are 10 T cell receptor beta chains from one sample sequenced in a study of vaccination effects on CD4 cells after COVID-19. ViraFEST assay sequencing came after antigen-specific CD4+ T cells were expanded with viral peptide pools. Cultured cells yielded isolated CD4+ T cells after around 9 days. Participants were given two doses of BNT162b2 or mRNA-1273 vaccine. The protocol was immunoSEQ multiplex PCR, while the TCRdb copy is restricted to in-frame clones and leaves out a portion. Counted here are 80,000 to 95,000 clones, roughly 73% occurring once; the ten biggest clones make up approximately 1%. For these receptors, no antigen is known. The sequenced sample was CD4+ T cells from PBMCs cultured with HCoV-OC43 spike peptides, obtained after COVID-19 vaccination. The subset is: HCoV-OC43 spike overlapping peptide pool stimulation. The receptor set was obtained from a human donor who received a COVID-19 vaccine.

The V gene is TRBV5-4, the J gene TRBJ1-2; no reliable D call. Germline V gene lookup returns CDR1 SGHNT and CDR2 YYREEE (reference sequence). The length of the CDR3 is 13 residues. The V gene lost 2 bases and the J gene lost 1 base, with 6 bases spanning the gap. The CDR3 DNA reads as TGTGCCAGCAGCTTTCCGGATAACTATGGCTACACCTTC. As protein: CASSFPDNYGYTF.

Only a few counts were recorded for this clone. The chain has TRBV7-2 and TRBJ2-1; D uncertain. In germline, CDR1 is SGHTA, CDR2 FQGNSA. CDR3 length: 11 residues. V dropped 1 base and J dropped 6 bases, with 1 base sitting between them. The DNA for the CDR3 is TGTGCCAGCAGCTTAGTCAATGAGCAGTTCTTC. Its protein product is CASSLVNEQFF.

The rearrangement links TRBV7-2 to TRBJ1-1, with TRBD1 matching 7 bases. Trimming took 3 bases from V and 4 from J; bases not matched to a gene: 5. CDR1 SGHTA and CDR2 FQGNSA come from the germline V gene. This CDR3 has 14 residues. Written as DNA, the CDR3 is TGTGCCAGCAGCTTGTACAGGGGTAGCACTGAAGCTTTCTTT. Amino acids: CASSLYRGSTEAFF. Combining the CDR3 with reference TRBV7-2 and TRBJ1-1 gives the whole variable domain GAGVSQSPSNKVTEKGKDVELRCDPISGHTALYWYRQSLGQGLEFLIYFQGNSAPDKSGLPSDRFSAERTGGSVSTLTIQRTQQEDSAVYLCASSLYRGSTEAFFGQGTRLTVV.

This rearrangement joins TRBV7-2 to TRBJ2-5; 9 positions agree with TRBD2. This CDR3 has 17 residues. V lost 5 bases and J lost 2; bases outside the gene matches: 12. The germline gives CDR1 SGHTA, CDR2 FQGNSA. The CDR3 coding sequence is TGTGCCAGCAGCCCAACCTCGGGCGGGGGGGTGCAAGAGACCCAGTACTTC. It yields the protein CASSPTSGGGVQETQYF. Together with reference TRBV7-2 and TRBJ2-5, the CDR3 gives the full variable domain: GAGVSQSPSNKVTEKGKDVELRCDPISGHTALYWYRQSLGQGLEFLIYFQGNSAPDKSGLPSDRFSAERTGGSVSTLTIQRTQQEDSAVYLCASSPTSGGGVQETQYFGPGTRLLVL.

This chain connects TRBV5-1 to TRBJ1-4, with D hard to call. The V gene's germline CDR1 is SGHRS and CDR2 YFSETQ. The CDR3 has 16 amino acids. The V end lost 0 bases, the J end lost 0 bases, and 9 bases lay between the germline ends. CDR3 coding DNA: TGCGCCAGCAGCTTGGCCCCCACGGCAACTAATGAAAAACTGTTTTTT. It translates to CASSLAPTATNEKLFF.

This rearrangement joins TRBV7-9 to TRBJ2-5; D gene unclear. With 0 bases removed from V and 2 bases from J, the gap between germline ends came to 7 bases. Germline lookup yields CDR1 SEHNR and CDR2 FQNEAQ (reference sequence). The CDR3 totals 14 residues. CDR3 nucleotides: TGTGCCAGCAGCTTAGCGACGCATCAAGAGACCCAGTACTTC. Translation: CASSLATHQETQYF. Full variable domain (remainder filled in from reference TRBV7-9 and TRBJ2-5): DTGVSQNPRHKITKRGQNVTFRCDPISEHNRLYWYRQTLGQGPEFLTYFQNEAQLEKSRLLSDRFSAERPKGSFSTLEIQRTEQGDSAMYLCASSLATHQETQYFGPGTRLLVL.

In this sample, this clone turned up once. The V gene is TRBV3-1 (or the pseudogene TRBV3-2), the J gene TRBJ1-2; D call uncertain. Germline CDR1 reads LGHDT; CDR2 reads YNNKEL (reference sequence). CDR3 length: 11 amino acids. V dropped 4 bases and J dropped 8 bases, with 8 bases sitting between them. CDR3 sequence (DNA): TGTGCCAGCAGCCTTTTCGGGGGCTACACCTTC. Amino acid sequence: CASSLFGGYTF.

The V and J genes are TRBV3-1 (or the pseudogene TRBV3-2) and TRBJ2-4; D gene uncertain. CDR1 is LGHDT, CDR2 YNNKEL, per germline (reference sequence). CDR3 length: 14 residues. Between the trimmed V and J ends, which lost 5 bases and 7 bases, there was a span of 15 bases. CDR3 bases: TGTGCCAGCAGCTTAGGAGCTGGGTGGAACATTCAGTACTTC. Amino acid sequence: CASSLGAGWNIQYF.

A few counts support this clone. The genes are TRBV5-4 and TRBJ2-1, with 9 bases that match TRBD2. CDR1 SGHNT and CDR2 YYREEE come from the germline V gene (reference sequence). This CDR3 comprises 16 residues. After removal of 4 bases from V and 7 bases from J, the junction contained 12 bases not matched to a gene. The CDR3 spells CASSLGGAGGLNEQFF. CDR3 bases: TGTGCCAGCAGCCTGGGCGGCGCGGGGGGGCTGAATGAGCAGTTCTTC.

The gene calls are TRBV3-1 (or the pseudogene TRBV3-2) and TRBJ2-5; no clear D gene. In germline, CDR1 is LGHDT, CDR2 YNNKEL (reference sequence). CDR3 length: 13 amino acids. V shed 3 bases and J shed 5 bases, with 10 bases lying between them. The CDR3 bases are TGTGCCAGCAGCCATTTCCGGGTGGAGACCCAGTACTTC. Encoded protein: CASSHFRVETQYF.